Listed below are T cell receptor beta chains from one sample, sequenced in a study of T cell responses to AZD1222 COVID-19 vaccine. This table comes from immunoSEQ multiplex PCR, and its TCRdb copy is limited to in-frame clones, with some not included. The sample has 85,000 or so clones; just over 85% are singletons. Sequencing was performed on peripheral blood, taken 28 days after the second AZD1222 dose. The receptor set was obtained from an adult who received the AZD1222 COVID-19 vaccine. The CDR3 runs from the conserved cysteine through the conserved F or W. D genes are given only for firm matches. The listing skips clone size in some rows; elsewhere it reads once, few, many or a size class.

j_call | clone_size | d_call | v_call | cdr3_nt | cdr3_aa
TRBJ2-1 | NA | TRBD2 | TRBV13 | TGTGCCAGCAGCTTACGGCTAGCGGGGGGGTATGAGCAGTTCTTC | CASSLRLAGGYEQFF
TRBJ2-2 | NA | NA | TRBV7-3 | TGTGCCAGCAGCCCTATGGGGGGGCCGCTCACCGGGGAGCTGTTTTTT | CASSPMGGPLTGELFF
TRBJ2-7 | NA | TRBD2 | TRBV27 | TGTGCCAGCAGTTCCTCACACCGGGGGGTGTACGAGCAGTACTTC | CASSSSHRGVYEQYF
TRBJ2-7 | NA | NA | TRBV14 | TGTGCCAGCAGCCAAGATTACCAGCTAGGTTTGGTAGGCGAGCAGTACTTC | CASSQDYQLGLVGEQYF
TRBJ1-2 | NA | TRBD1 | TRBV4-1 | TGCGCCAGCAGCCAAGGGACAGGGGACTATGGCTACACCTTC | CASSQGTGDYGYTF
TRBJ1-4 | NA | TRBD1 | TRBV24-1 | TGTGCCACCAGCCCCCGGGGGACAGTGGGCGAGAATGAAAAACTGTTTTTT | CATSPRGTVGENEKLFF
TRBJ2-1 | NA | NA | TRBV28 | TGTGCCAGCAGTCCAGGGGGGTACTACAATGAGCAGTTCTTC | CASSPGGYYNEQFF
TRBJ1-1 | NA | TRBD1 | TRBV7-2 | TGTGCCAGCAGCCCTCCCGGGACAGTTGAAGCTTTCTTT | CASSPPGTVEAFF
TRBJ1-2 | NA | NA | TRBV3-1/TRBV3-2 | TGTGCCAGCAGCCAAGAAGTGGCCCATGGCTACACCTTC | CASSQEVAHGYTF
TRBJ2-7 | NA | TRBD1 | TRBV6-5 | TGTGCCAGCGGGGAACCACAGGGGTCTCCCTACGAGCAGTACTTC | CASGEPQGSPYEQYF
TRBJ1-2 | NA | TRBD1 | TRBV19 | TGTGCCAGTAGTATTCAGACAGGGGCCCGAGGAGGCTACACCTTC | CASSIQTGARGGYTF
TRBJ1-2 | NA | NA | TRBV28 | TGTGCCAGCAGTTTAGGGGGAGGGTTTAACTATGGCTACACCTTC | CASSLGGGFNYGYTF
TRBJ2-7 | NA | TRBD2 | TRBV7-8 | TGTGCCAGCAGCTTAGAGGGAGGGCCCTACGAGCAGTACTTC | CASSLEGGPYEQYF
TRBJ1-2 | NA | TRBD1 | TRBV10-3 | TGTGCCACCGTCCCGGGACAGGGGGCGATAGGTGGCTACACCTTC | CATVPGQGAIGGYTF
TRBJ1-1 | NA | NA | TRBV13 | TGTGCCAGCAGCTTAGGGGCAGGGTGGAACACTGAAGCTTTCTTT | CASSLGAGWNTEAFF
TRBJ1-2 | NA | NA | TRBV14 | TGTGCCAGCAGCCAAGGAGACAACCCTTATGGCTACACCTTC | CASSQGDNPYGYTF
TRBJ1-6 | NA | NA | TRBV19 | TGTGCCAGTAGAAATCTGGAAACGGTGAATTCACCCCTCCACTTT | CASRNLETVNSPLHF
TRBJ2-5 | NA | TRBD2 | TRBV3-1/TRBV3-2 | TGTGCCAGCAGCCAAGACTTAGCGGGAGGCCCCCCAGAGACCCAGTACTTC | CASSQDLAGGPPETQYF
TRBJ1-5 | once | NA | TRBV27 | TGTGCCAGCAGTCGGGGACCGACGCCTAATCAGCCCCAGCATTTT | CASSRGPTPNQPQHF
TRBJ1-2 | NA | TRBD1 | TRBV28 | TGTGCCAGCAGTTCCCGGGGACAGGGTTTTTATGGCTACACCTTC | CASSSRGQGFYGYTF
TRBJ2-2 | NA | TRBD2 | TRBV18 | TGTGCCAGCTCACCACCTTGGGGTAGCGGGAGAGCCGGGGAGCTGTTTTTT | CASSPPWGSGRAGELFF
TRBJ2-3 | NA | NA | TRBV11-2 | TGTGCCAGCAGCGCCCCCCGGACCACCACAGATACGCAGTATTTT | CASSAPRTTTDTQYF
TRBJ2-1 | NA | NA | TRBV9 | TGTGCCAGCAGCGTAGCCCTAATGTCACCAAAGGACAATGAGCAGTTCTTC | CASSVALMSPKDNEQFF